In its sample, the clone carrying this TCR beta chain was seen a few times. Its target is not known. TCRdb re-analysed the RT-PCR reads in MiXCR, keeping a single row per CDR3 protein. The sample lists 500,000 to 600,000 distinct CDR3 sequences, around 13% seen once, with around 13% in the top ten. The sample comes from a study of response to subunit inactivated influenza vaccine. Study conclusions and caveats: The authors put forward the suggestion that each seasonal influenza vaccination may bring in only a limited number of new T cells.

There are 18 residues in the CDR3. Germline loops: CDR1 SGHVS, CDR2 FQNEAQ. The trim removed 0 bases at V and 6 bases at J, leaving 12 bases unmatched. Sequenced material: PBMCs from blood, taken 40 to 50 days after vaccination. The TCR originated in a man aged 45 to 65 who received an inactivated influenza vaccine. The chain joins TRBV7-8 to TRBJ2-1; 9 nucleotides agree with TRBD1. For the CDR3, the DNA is TGTGCCAGCAGCTTAGCGCCTGATTGGACAGGGGTTTTCAATGAGCAGTTCTTC. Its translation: CASSLAPDWTGVFNEQFF.